Listed here are 7 T cell receptor beta chains from one sample, sequenced in a study of cytomegalovirus exposure and HLA in healthy donors. PCR involved 60 Vbeta and 13 Jbeta primers. TCRdb keeps only in-frame clones here, not all; method: immunoSEQ multiplex PCR. The table has over 150,000 clones, approximately 77% seen once. The specimen was PBMCs. These receptor sequences come from a man between 18 and 29 years old in good health and CMV-seronegative.

This chain links TRBV28 with TRBJ1-3, with D tentatively TRBD1 (5 bases). This CDR3 is built from 13 residues. The V end lost 3 bases, the J end lost 4 bases, and 7 bases lay between the germline ends. CDR1 MDHEN and CDR2 SYDVKM come from the germline V gene. The CDR3 DNA sequence: TGTGCCAGCAGTTTGACAGACGGAAACACCATATATTTT. Translated: CASSLTDGNTIYF.

V and J are TRBV28 and TRBJ1-4, with unresolved D. Per the germline V gene, CDR1 is MDHEN and CDR2 is SYDVKM. V gave up 3 bases and J gave up 3 bases, with 5 bases separating them. The CDR3 extends over 13 amino acids. In nucleotides, the CDR3 is TGTGCCAGCAGTTTTTGGCCTAATGAAAAACTGTTTTTT. As protein: CASSFWPNEKLFF.

The chain joins TRBV7-8 to TRBJ2-7, with 11 bases lining up with TRBD2. With 2 bases clipped from V and 6 bases from J, the junction kept 12 bases outside the gene matches. Germline CDR1 SGHVS, CDR2 FQNEAQ. The CDR3 loop spans 17 amino acids. The CDR3 sequence: CASSLTLAGARNSEQYF. CDR3 DNA sequence: TGTGCCAGCAGCTTAACACTAGCGGGAGCCCGAAACTCCGAGCAGTACTTC. Based on the CDR3 plus reference TRBV7-8 and TRBJ2-7, the full variable domain is GAGVSQSPRYKVAKRGQDVALRCDPISGHVSLFWYQQALGQGPEFLTYFQNEAQLDKSGLPSDRFFAERPEGSVSTLKIQRTQQEDSAVYLCASSLTLAGARNSEQYFGPGTRLTVT.

The V gene is TRBV7-9, the J gene TRBJ2-7; TRBD1 agrees at 9 bases. CDR3 size: 15 residues. V was clipped by 1 base and J by 2 bases; unmatched bases: 3. CDR1 SEHNR and CDR2 FQNEAQ come from the germline V gene (reference sequence). CDR3 sequence reads: CASSLGTGDPYEQYF. The CDR3 coding sequence is TGTGCCAGCAGCTTAGGGACAGGGGACCCCTACGAGCAGTACTTC.

The rearrangement joins TRBV18 to TRBJ2-1; D might be TRBD2 (7 bases). Trimming pared 1 base from V and 5 bases from J, leaving 27 bases between. The V gene's germline CDR1 is KGHSH and CDR2 LQKENI. This CDR3 is 20 amino acids long. The DNA for the CDR3 is TGTGCCAGCTCACCACAGTTACGCGTGGGGGGGCCCTTCACCCACAATGAGCAGTTCTTC. Residues: CASSPQLRVGGPFTHNEQFF.

This chain uses TRBV7-6 with TRBJ1-3, with a weak D call TRBD1 (6 bases). Germline V gene data show CDR1 as SGHVS and CDR2 as FNYEAQ. V lost 1 base and J 2 bases, leaving 12 bases between the germline ends. The CDR3 is made up of 16 amino acids. The CDR3 DNA is TGTGCCAGCAGCTTAGTGTACAGGGAGACTGGAAACACCATATATTTT. Protein: CASSLVYRETGNTIYF.

This clone has only one observation. The chain uses TRBV27 and TRBJ2-7, with D perhaps matching TRBD1 (5 bases). This CDR3 has 15 residues. V lost 7 bases and J 3 bases, leaving 19 bases between the germline ends. CDR1 and CDR2 from the germline V gene are MNHEY and SMNVEV (reference sequence). This chain's CDR3 is CASKGTGQGLYEQYF. The CDR3 DNA sequence: TGTGCCAGCAAAGGAACGGGTCAGGGCCTCTACGAGCAGTACTTC.